The entry below gives a single T cell receptor (beta chain) sequence along with its context. No cognate antigen has been identified for it. Base qualities are not at hand, and no much larger clone is one base apart. This specimen belongs to a study of blood T cell repertoires in COVID-19 (TCRdb year 2020). Notes on the research overall: The collaborator samples originated in the United States, Italy and Spain and spanned the acute and convalescent phases of COVID-19. The dataset comprised deeply sampled blood TCRbeta repertoires from subjects exposed to, actively infected with, or recovered from COVID-19. Where available, HLA class I and class II types were taken from metadata supplied by the sample provider and were not determined by assay-based typing. The prospective study material was composed of cDNA or gDNA derived from T cells, B-cell-depleted T cells, or PBMCs. A de-identified subject ID, COVID-19 status, age in years and sex were almost always included in the sample metadata. The repertoires were made available in a free public database intended to serve as a resource for research on the immune response to SARS-CoV-2. Samples were obtained from the ongoing ImmuneRACE study (first 160 participants) and from over 1,000 subjects provided by 6 global collaborators. On the study overall, not on this receptor specifically: How much clinical and demographic metadata was included differed by source and by participant, and the metadata was provided uncurated.

TCRbeta CDR3 regions were amplified from genomic DNA by means of the immunoSEQ Assay, a bias-controlled multiplex PCR. The study's own analysis went as follows. Nucleated cell counts per sample were estimated from amplification of reference gene primers within the assay. To quantify the absolute abundance of each unique TCRbeta CDR3 rearrangement, sequence reads were collapsed and filtered. For each sample, productive Simpson clonality was calculated as the square root of Simpson's diversity index across productive rearrangements. Not all clones reach the TCRdb copy of this immuneACCESS table, which keeps in-frame sequences only. Checked studies attribute under half of the gap to unresolved V genes and leave the rest unexplained. D and trimming were read from the DNA, whereas the V and J calls and clone size are those reported in that table. In this sample the table shows some 230,000 clones, approximately 81% of which occur a single time. 2.5% to 3.5% of the sample rests with the top ten.

The CDR3 runs 13 residues from the cysteine to the phenylalanine. The kept DNA is CDR3 alone, 39 bases in frame from the first base. From a lookup of the germline V gene, CDR1 and CDR2 are SGHRS and YFSETQ. Germline trimming amounts to 4 bases on V and 5 bases on J, with 5 as the count of junction bases outside the gene matches. Samples from volunteer blood donors who had recovered from COVID-19 were contributed by a second Seattle source. Collaborating institutions collected whole blood in K2EDTA tubes following their own protocols. For TCRbeta analysis, collaborator samples were shipped as frozen whole blood, as isolated PBMCs, or as DNA extracted from either sample type.

The sequencing sample was made of peripheral blood. The receptor comes from a man aged 50-59 years who had recovered from COVID-19. The rearrangement combines TRBV5-1 with TRBJ2-5; 7 bases in the middle match TRBD1. The DNA sequence is TGCGCCAGCAGCGAGGGGGCCCGGGAGACCCAGTACTTC. It encodes CASSEGARETQYF.